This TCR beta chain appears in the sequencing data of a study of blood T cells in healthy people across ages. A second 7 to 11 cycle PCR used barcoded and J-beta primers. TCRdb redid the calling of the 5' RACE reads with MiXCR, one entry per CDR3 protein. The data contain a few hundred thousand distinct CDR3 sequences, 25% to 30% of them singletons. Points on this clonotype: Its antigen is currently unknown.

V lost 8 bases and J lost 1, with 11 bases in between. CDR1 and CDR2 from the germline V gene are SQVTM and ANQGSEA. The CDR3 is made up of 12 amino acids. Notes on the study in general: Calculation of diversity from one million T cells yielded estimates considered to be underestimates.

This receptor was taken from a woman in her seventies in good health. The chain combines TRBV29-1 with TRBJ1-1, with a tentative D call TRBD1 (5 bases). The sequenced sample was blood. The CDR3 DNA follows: TGCAGCACCGGGGCCCAGAACACTGAAGCTTTCTTT. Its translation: CSTGAQNTEAFF.